This TCR beta chain was retrieved from a study of OX40 agonist ivuxolimab in advanced cancers. As for the study more broadly: Ivuxolimab was a fully human IgG2 agonistic monoclonal antibody targeting the costimulatory receptor OX40 (CD134). Of the 50 to 55 patients in dose escalation, some 20 had hepatocellular carcinoma, roughly 15 had melanoma, 9 had renal cell carcinoma and 9 had head and neck cancer. Prior anti-PD-1, anti-PD-L1 or anti-CTLA-4 therapy was permitted, and checkpoint inhibitors had been received by around 40% of dose-escalation patients. Peripheral TCRbeta sequencing was intended to test whether TCR sequence diversity was altered and clonal T-cell expansion was caused by ivuxolimab. Three dose-escalation patients achieved partial responses, one with hepatocellular carcinoma and two with cutaneous melanoma. The dose-escalation cohort was about 86% male with a mean age of about 65 years, ranging from roughly 23 to 85. The paper covers the monotherapy dose-escalation part of the phase I ivuxolimab trial, which included N of about 50 patients. Intravenous ivuxolimab was administered to patients every 2 weeks at six dose levels: 0.01, 0.1, 0.3, 1.5, 3 and 10 mg/kg.

In regard to this clone: Its specific antigen is unknown. Base qualities were left out, and no much larger clone turns up one base away.

In the germline V gene (reference sequence), CDR1 corresponds to MNHNY and CDR2 to SVGAGI. Trimming at the junction amounts to 6 bases on V and 0 bases on J, and the germline ends lie 15 bases apart. Reading from cysteine to phenylalanine, the CDR3 counts 16 amino acids. The read is trimmed to its CDR3 DNA, 48 bases read in frame from base 1. Patients with a history of autoimmune disease or receiving systemic immunosuppression were excluded from the trial. Peripheral blood for TCR sequencing was drawn from every dose cohort at baseline, at cycle 4 day 1 and at cycle 7 day 1. Samples came from an open-label, multicenter, first-in-human phase I dose-escalation trial of ivuxolimab. The trial enrolled adults with locally advanced or metastatic head and neck squamous cell, hepatocellular, melanoma or renal cell carcinoma. CD4+ and CD8+ T cells were sorted separately from peripheral blood before TCR sequencing.

For sequencing of the TCRbeta CDR3 region, genomic DNA was extracted from the sorted cells. The immunoSEQ Assay was used for sequencing of TCRbeta CDR3 regions. Held by TCRdb, this immuneACCESS table contains in-frame sequences only and omits some clones. Under half of the omission traces to an unresolved V gene where checked; the cause of the rest is unknown. The sample table records 70,000 to 85,000 clones; 90% to 95% of these occur just once. The biggest ten clones account for around 6.1% of the sample. General findings and caveats noted by the study authors: Low levels of normalized T-cell clonal expansion were also seen in some patients who did not respond. In the 0.1-3.0 mg/kg groups, partial responders were among the patients with the lowest normalized peripheral clonal expansion, particularly in CD8+ T cells. Antigen specificity was not determined for the clonally expanded peripheral T cells. After ivuxolimab, more expanded clones were found on average in CD8+ T cells than in CD4+ T cells. At doses from 0.1 to 3.0 mg/kg, clonal expansion was seen in both CD4+ and CD8+ blood T cells between baseline and week 6.

Source: CD4+ or CD8+ T cells sorted from blood, taken in a trial of the OX40 agonist ivuxolimab. This receptor was taken from an adult with an advanced solid tumor such as melanoma, head and neck, liver or kidney cancer. The rearrangement joined TRBV6-6 to TRBJ1-3, and TRBD1 may be the D gene, going by 6 matching bases. The nucleotides read TGTGCCAGCAGCCTGACAGGCCCGAGCTCTGGAAACACCATATATTTT. Translated, this gives CASSLTGPSSGNTIYF.